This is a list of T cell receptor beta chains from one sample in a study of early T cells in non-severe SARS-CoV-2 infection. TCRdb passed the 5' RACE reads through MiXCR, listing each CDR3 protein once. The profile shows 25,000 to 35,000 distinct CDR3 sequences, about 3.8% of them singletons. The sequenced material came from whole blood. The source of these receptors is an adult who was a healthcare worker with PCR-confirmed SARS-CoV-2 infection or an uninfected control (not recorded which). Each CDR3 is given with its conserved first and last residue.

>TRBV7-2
CASGNSMKQFF
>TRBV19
CATSEVGGEQYF
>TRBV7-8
CASSLRFQAEVYGYTF
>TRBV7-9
CASSAQWDEQFF
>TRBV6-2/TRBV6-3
CASRTYRDTGELFF
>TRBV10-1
CASSESLGGRTEAFF
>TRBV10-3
CAISEAREQTEQFF
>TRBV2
CASSGQGTSPLHF
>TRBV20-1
CSAPGGDNSPLHF
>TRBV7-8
CASSRRTRDNNEQFF
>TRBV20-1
CSALSFYNEQFF
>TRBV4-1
CASSPGLAIRAQYF
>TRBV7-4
CASSLAGTRLYNEQFF
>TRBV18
CASSPWGGNMNTEAFF
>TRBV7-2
CASSSRLAGLRADTQYF
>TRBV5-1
CASSLSGGLSTSYGYTF